This TCR beta chain stems from a study of regulatory T cells in long-lasting Graves disease. Study-wide results and limits: Patients with persistent Graves' had lower TCR diversity than newly diagnosed patients. More public clonotypes were shared by persistent patients (fewer than 3,000) than by new patients (approximately 990).

Time point noted: persistent/refractory GD, antithyroid drugs over 5 years with positive TRAb. PBMC RNA was the source of the TCR library. HTBI primers from iRepertoire and Arm-PCR of CDR3 regions yielded the TCR beta libraries. MiXCR, applied by TCRdb to the multiplex PCR reads, yields one record per CDR3 protein. This sample has over 350,000 distinct CDR3 sequences, with about 20% found just once. Germline V gives CDR1 SGHAT, CDR2 FQNNGV. The CDR3 runs 13 residues. Many counts were recorded for this clonotype. The antigen remains undetermined. The junction departs from the called germline gene at one end, perhaps through a read error.

The V and J genes are TRBV11-2 and TRBJ2-5; 7 nucleotides align to TRBD1. The TCR originated in a female donor with Graves disease. Sequenced here: peripheral blood mononuclear cells (PBMCs), sampled when the disease was refractory, from a patient treated with antithyroid drugs. As DNA, the CDR3 is TGTGCCAGCAGCGTAGACAGGGATGAGACCCAGTACTTC. Translation gives CASSVDRDETQYF.